Listed below are T cell receptor beta chains from one sample, sequenced in a study of blood T cell repertoires in COVID-19. Clones were read by immunoSEQ multiplex PCR, and TCRdb kept only the in-frame ones, dropping some. This table holds 120,000 or so clones, 80% to 90% found once. Source material: peripheral blood. These receptors came from a woman in her fifties or sixties with acute or convalescent COVID-19. CDR3s include the opening cysteine and the closing phenylalanine or tryptophan. D genes are given only for firm matches. For some rows the clone size is stated as once, few or many, or as a class when expanded; others skip it.

TRBJ2-7,TRBV2,.,.,TGTGCCAGCAGTTACCCGAGGGCCTACGAGCAGTACTTC,CASSYPRAYEQYF
TRBJ1-5,TRBV30,.,.,TGTGCCTGGTCGCCGGGTTACCAGCCCCAGCATTTT,CAWSPGYQPQHF
TRBJ1-2,TRBV9,.,.,TGTGCCAGCAACCCCCGCGGGGAGGGCTATGGCTACACCTTC,CASNPRGEGYGYTF
TRBJ1-2,TRBV6-5,TRBD1,.,TGTGCCATAGCCCCCGGGACAGGGGCCCGATATGGCTACACCTTC,CAIAPGTGARYGYTF
TRBJ1-4,TRBV7-2,TRBD1,.,TGTGCCAGCAGCTTCCACAGGGGGTACCCTCCTCCGAATGAAAAACTGTTTTTT,CASSFHRGYPPPNEKLFF
TRBJ1-2,TRBV27,TRBD1,.,TGTGCCAGCAGTAGACAGGGGGGATTTCCCGACTATGGCTACACCTTC,CASSRQGGFPDYGYTF
TRBJ1-4,TRBV2,TRBD1,.,TGTGCCAGCAGATCGCTGGGGGGACAGAGCCGTGTAAAACTGTTTTTT,CASRSLGGQSRVKLFF
TRBJ2-5,TRBV13,TRBD2,.,TGTGCCAGCAGCTTAAGGGCTAGCGGCCAAGAGACCCAGTACTTC,CASSLRASGQETQYF
TRBJ1-5,TRBV5-1,.,.,TGCGCCAGCAGCTTGGAGGGGTCTGGCAATCAGCCCCAGCATTTT,CASSLEGSGNQPQHF
TRBJ1-1,TRBV7-6,.,.,TGTGCCAGCAGCTTAGCGTTGCAGGGTTCAGCTTTCTTT,CASSLALQGSAFF
TRBJ2-1,TRBV19,.,.,TGTGCCAGTAGTAGGGACTCGAGCTCCTACAATGAGCAGTTCTTC,CASSRDSSSYNEQFF
TRBJ2-3,TRBV10-3,TRBD2,once,TGTGCCATCAGCGGACTAGCGGGAGCCACAGATACGCAGTATTTT,CAISGLAGATDTQYF
TRBJ2-1,TRBV18,TRBD1,.,TGTGCCAGCTCACCGAGGCTACAGGGGACGGTCAATGAGCAGTTCTTC,CASSPRLQGTVNEQFF
TRBJ1-6,TRBV18,TRBD1,.,TGTGCCAGCTCACCGGGACAGGGCCTATCTCTTGATAATTCACCCCTCCACTTT,CASSPGQGLSLDNSPLHF
TRBJ1-4,TRBV6-2/TRBV6-3,.,.,TGTGCCAGCAGTTTTAACCTGACTGAGGAAAAACTGTTTTTT,CASSFNLTEEKLFF
TRBJ2-5,TRBV7-8,.,.,TGTGCCAGCAGCTTACGGCCGAGCGGAGAGACCCAGTACTTC,CASSLRPSGETQYF
TRBJ1-1,TRBV11-3,.,.,TGTGCCAGCAGCCGAGGAGGGGCCGTTGAAGCTTTCTTT,CASSRGGAVEAFF
TRBJ2-3,TRBV4-3,TRBD1,.,TGCGCCAGCAGCCATGCATTTGGGACAGGGCCGACAGATACGCAGTATTTT,CASSHAFGTGPTDTQYF
TRBJ1-6,TRBV12-3/TRBV12-4,.,.,TGTGCCAGCAGTTTTAGCCATTCACCCCTCCACTTT,CASSFSHSPLHF
TRBJ2-7,TRBV18,.,.,TGTGCCAGCTCACCTGGGAGCTCCTACGAGCAGTACTTC,CASSPGSSYEQYF
TRBJ2-1,TRBV4-2,.,.,TGTGCCAGCAGCCTCCGAAGCGGTCCGGACAATGAGCAGTTCTTC,CASSLRSGPDNEQFF
TRBJ2-5,TRBV5-1,TRBD2,once,TGCGCCAGCAAATCTAGCGGGGTAGGGGCGGAGACCCAGTACTTC,CASKSSGVGAETQYF
TRBJ2-4,TRBV7-2,TRBD1,.,TGTGCCAGCAGCTTATGGGGACAGGGAAGTGACATTCAGTACTTC,CASSLWGQGSDIQYF
TRBJ2-1,TRBV5-4,TRBD2,.,TGTGCCAGCAGCCGGGGGGGTTTCGATGAGCAGTTCTTC,CASSRGGFDEQFF
TRBJ2-7,TRBV25-1,TRBD2,.,TGTGCCAGCAGTCTGTGGGGAGGGGAGCAGTACTTC,CASSLWGGEQYF
TRBJ2-3,TRBV7-3,TRBD2,once,TGTGCCAGCAGCTTTCTAGGACTAGCGGGGGGGCAGGGCACAGATACGCAGTATTTT,CASSFLGLAGGQGTDTQYF
TRBJ2-3,TRBV13,.,.,TGTGCCAGCAGCTCGCCCGGGATGCGCACAGATACGCAGTATTTT,CASSSPGMRTDTQYF
TRBJ2-5,TRBV3-1/TRBV3-2,.,.,TGTGCCAGCAGCCAATGGCCCGGCGGGAAAGAGACCCAGTACTTC,CASSQWPGGKETQYF
TRBJ1-1,TRBV11-3,.,few,TGTGCCAGCAGCCTCAAAGGAGGCACTGAAGCTTTCTTT,CASSLKGGTEAFF
TRBJ2-2,TRBV6-5,.,.,TGTGCCAGCAAGGAGACCGGGGAGCTGTTTTTT,CASKETGELFF
TRBJ2-7,TRBV9,TRBD2,.,TGTGCCAGCAGCCCCGCTAGCGGGAGGTCGGTCGAGCAGTACTTC,CASSPASGRSVEQYF
TRBJ1-1,TRBV5-4,TRBD1,once,TGTGCCAGCAGCTGGACAGGGGGAACTGAAGCTTTCTTT,CASSWTGGTEAFF
TRBJ1-3,TRBV20-1,TRBD1,.,TGCAGTGCTAGTCCTTACAGGGGTCGGGCTAGAAGTGGAAACACCATATATTTT,CSASPYRGRARSGNTIYF
TRBJ1-5,TRBV5-6,TRBD1,.,TGTGCCAGCAGCCCAGGACAGGGTTGGCAGCCCCAGCATTTT,CASSPGQGWQPQHF
TRBJ2-7,TRBV18,TRBD2,.,TGTGCCAGCTCACCACCTGCGGGGGGGAACTACGAGCAGTACTTC,CASSPPAGGNYEQYF
TRBJ2-3,TRBV7-2,.,.,TGTGCCAGCAGCCTTGCGTCCGGTCGGGGAGATACGCAGTATTTT,CASSLASGRGDTQYF
TRBJ1-1,TRBV19,.,.,TGTGCCAGTTTTAATCAGGGTGGGGACACTGAAGCTTTCTTT,CASFNQGGDTEAFF
TRBJ2-1,TRBV10-2,TRBD2,.,TGCGCCAGCAGCCCCCTAGCGGATACCTACAATGAGCAGTTCTTC,CASSPLADTYNEQFF
TRBJ1-1,TRBV2,.,.,TGTGCCAGCAGTGCTCAGGGATCCTCCACTGAAGCTTTCTTT,CASSAQGSSTEAFF
TRBJ1-3,TRBV19,TRBD1,.,TGTGCCAGTAGTCTGCCGGGACAGGGCTCTAAAAACACCATATATTTT,CASSLPGQGSKNTIYF
TRBJ1-5,TRBV28,TRBD1,few,TGTGCCAGCAGTTCCCCGGGACAGGGGGCTCAGCCCCAGCATTTT,CASSSPGQGAQPQHF
TRBJ1-2,TRBV19,.,few,TGTGCCAGTAGTATTCTTGACAGAAGTGGCTACACCTTC,CASSILDRSGYTF
TRBJ2-7,TRBV21-1,.,.,.,CASSKKVGGGNGDEQYF
TRBJ2-6,TRBV19,.,once,TGTGCCAGTAGTACTCAGGTGGGGGCCAACGTCCTGACTTTC,CASSTQVGANVLTF
TRBJ1-6,TRBV11-2,.,.,TGTGCCAGCAGCGACAGCTATAATTCACCCCTCCACTTT,CASSDSYNSPLHF
TRBJ1-2,TRBV10-3,.,.,TGTGCCATCAGGCCAGGGGCTACTATCTATGGCTACACCTTC,CAIRPGATIYGYTF
TRBJ1-4,TRBV5-1,.,.,TGCGCCAGCAGCCCGGGGTCCTACAGCGGTGAAAAACTGTTTTTT,CASSPGSYSGEKLFF